One and the same sample provided the 13 T cell receptor beta chains below, sequenced in a study of blood T cell repertoires in COVID-19. Sequenced by immunoSEQ multiplex PCR; TCRdb stores in-frame clones only, minus some. The sample consists of more than 45,000 clones, more than 85% of them appearing once. Sequencing was done on a sample of peripheral blood. These receptors originate from a woman in her 70s with active COVID-19.

The CDR3 coding sequence is TGTGCCAGCAGCACGCGAGGGAGCTCCTACAATGAGCAGTTCTTC. It translates to CASSTRGSSYNEQFF. The gene calls are TRBV5-4 and TRBJ2-1; TRBD2 might be the D (5 bases). CDR3 size: 15 residues. Germline lookup yields CDR1 SGHNT and CDR2 YYREEE (reference sequence). The ends were cut back, 4 bases at V and 0 bases at J, with 11 bases in the middle.

The genes are TRBV6-5 and TRBJ2-3; the D is unclear. With 4 bases removed from V and 2 bases from J, the gap between germline ends came to 4 bases. The CDR3 totals 12 residues. Germline-derived CDR1 and CDR2 are MNHEY and SVGAGI. Here the CDR3 reads CASSSYTDTQYF. CDR3 nucleotides: TGTGCCAGCAGTTCTTACACAGATACGCAGTATTTT.

Remarks on this clone: One junction end disagrees with the germline gene, perhaps due to a read error. The V call is TRBV7-3, the J call TRBJ2-3; D unresolved. The length of the CDR3 is 13 residues. CDR1 SGHTA and CDR2 FQGTGA come from the germline V gene. The CDR3 here is CASRLTETDTQYF. CDR3 coding DNA: TGTGCCAGCAGGTTAACAGAGACAGATACGCAGTATTTT. Filled out from reference TRBV7-3 and TRBJ2-3, the complete variable domain reads GAGVSQTPSNKVTEKGKYVELRCDPISGHTALYWYRQSLGQGPEFLIYFQGTGAADDSGLPNDRFFAVRPEGSVSTLKIQRTERGDSAVYLCASRLTETDTQYFGPGTRLTVL.

The CDR3 nucleotides read TGTGCCAGCAGTGAATATTTATATGGCATTGGGAACACTGAAGCTTTCTTT. Its translation: CASSEYLYGIGNTEAFF. V usage is TRBV25-1 and J usage is TRBJ1-1; D gene ambiguous. The germline V gene has CDR1 MGHDK and CDR2 SYGVNS. V was cut by 0 bases and J by 1 base, with 15 bases left in between. The CDR3 spans 17 residues.

The J gene is TRBJ1-4, the V gene TRBV30; D not resolved. CDR3 length: 14 amino acids. Trimming stripped 3 bases from V and 7 bases from J, with 15 bases between. In germline, CDR1 is GTSNPN, CDR2 SVGIG (reference sequence). The CDR3 DNA follows: TGTGCCTGGAGCGTCCCCGGTCCGGGTGAAAAACTGTTTTTT. Translation gives CAWSVPGPGEKLFF.

The rearrangement links TRBV7-3 to TRBJ1-1; 7 nucleotides align to TRBD1. Looked up from germline, CDR1 is SGHTA and CDR2 is FQGTGA. The CDR3 covers 13 residues. Germline trimming cut 3 bases from V and 5 bases from J; bases unmatched to any gene: 3. CDR3 sequence (DNA): TGTGCCAGCAGCTTGACAGGGAGTACTGAAGCTTTCTTT. This gives the protein CASSLTGSTEAFF.

V and J are TRBV5-1 and TRBJ2-5, with 11 bases lining up with TRBD2. CDR1 is SGHRS, CDR2 YFSETQ, per germline. The CDR3 is 16 amino acids. The V and J ends lost 0 bases and 4 bases, in that order; junction bases with no gene match: 5. As DNA, the CDR3 is TGCGCCAGCAGCTTGGGAGTAGCGGGAGGGGTAGAGACCCAGTACTTC. Amino acid sequence: CASSLGVAGGVETQYF.

The chain employs TRBV21-1 and TRBJ2-1; the table names TRBD1, a call not compared with the DNA. TRBV21-1 is a pseudogene segment. This CDR3 has 15 amino acids. CDR3 region: CASISRGRGDDEQFF. In nucleotides, the CDR3 is TGTGCCAGCATCTCGAGAGGCAGGGGGGACGATGAGCAGTTCTTC.

This chain joins TRBV10-2 and TRBJ2-3, with a possible D match to TRBD2 (5 bases). V dropped 3 bases and J dropped 3 bases, with 7 bases sitting between them. CDR1 is WSHSY and CDR2 is SAAADI in the germline V gene. This CDR3 has 13 residues. As DNA, the CDR3 is TGCGCCAGCAGTGAAAGACTAACAGATACGCAGTATTTT. It codes for CASSERLTDTQYF.

J is TRBJ1-2 and V is TRBV5-4; no firm D call. Per the germline V gene, CDR1 is SGHNT and CDR2 is YYREEE (reference sequence). V was trimmed by 0 bases and J by 6 bases, leaving 12 bases between them. The CDR3 runs to 14 residues. CDR3 in amino acids: CASSLVPGADGYTF. DNA for the CDR3: TGTGCCAGCAGCTTGGTGCCGGGAGCGGATGGCTACACCTTC.

This clone has only a few counts. In the same sample, other DNA sequences code for this CDR3. This chain connects TRBV30 to TRBJ2-7; D is possibly TRBD1 (5 bases). Germline V gives CDR1 GTSNPN, CDR2 SVGIG (reference sequence). Trimming removed 3 bases at V and 3 bases at J, with 9 bases between. The CDR3 has 12 residues. The CDR3 DNA reads as TGTGCCTGGAGCCCCCAGGGCTACGAGCAGTACTTC. Protein: CAWSPQGYEQYF.

The V and J genes are TRBV30 and TRBJ1-1, with D possibly TRBD1 on 5 matching bases. Trimming left V 2 bases short and J 2 bases short, with 12 bases between. The CDR3 is made up of 14 amino acids. CDR1 is GTSNPN, CDR2 SVGIG, per germline (reference sequence). CDR3 loop: CAWSPGQGNTEAFF. The CDR3 nucleotides read TGTGCCTGGAGTCCCGGCCAGGGTAACACTGAAGCTTTCTTT. The full variable domain, its missing parts supplied by reference TRBV30 and TRBJ1-1, is SQTIHQWPATLVQPVGSPLSLECTVEGTSNPNLYWYRQAAGRGLQLLFYSVGIGQISSEVPQNLSASRPQDRQFILSSKKLLLSDSGFYLCAWSPGQGNTEAFFGQGTRLTVV.

The gene calls are TRBV5-5 and TRBJ1-2; no clear D. The CDR3 length is 13 residues. V was clipped by 2 bases and J by 0 bases, with 5 bases between them. Per the germline V gene, CDR1 is SGHKS and CDR2 is YYEKEE (reference sequence). CDR3 sequence (DNA): TGTGCCAGCAGCTTCGGGTCTAACTATGGCTACACCTTC. Protein: CASSFGSNYGYTF.